This TCR beta chain appears in the sequencing data of a study of cytomegalovirus exposure and HLA in healthy donors. Findings and limits, study-wide: The productive fraction for most TCR beta V segments was about 87% or about 30% in an earlier analysis.

Germline V CDR1 and CDR2: PRHDT, FYEKMQ (reference sequence). The V end lost 4 bases, the J end lost 3 bases, and 19 bases lay between the germline ends. The CDR3 runs 16 residues. Every donor was a healthy person donating bone marrow. At collection, donors were nominally healthy, but unrecorded immune exposures were probable. As regards this clone: Its specificity is not known.

PCR was performed using 60 Vbeta and 13 Jbeta primers. In the authors' workflow: Later reanalysis found approximately 76 million unique TCR beta chains, roughly 10 million of them shared. Repertoires were generated with immunoSEQ multiplex PCR, while TCRdb's copy carries only in-frame clones and drops some. That table furnishes V, J and clone size, whereas the DNA furnished D and trimming. The sample lists about 130,000 clones; 64% were seen once. The sample comprised PBMCs. The V call is TRBV13, the J call TRBJ2-7; possibly TRBD1 for D (6 bases). This TCR came from a middle-aged woman in good health and CMV-seronegative. CDR3 coding DNA: TGTGCCAGCAGCTCCCGCCCTACAGGGCCCGGCTACGAGCAGTACTTC. It translates to CASSSRPTGPGYEQYF.